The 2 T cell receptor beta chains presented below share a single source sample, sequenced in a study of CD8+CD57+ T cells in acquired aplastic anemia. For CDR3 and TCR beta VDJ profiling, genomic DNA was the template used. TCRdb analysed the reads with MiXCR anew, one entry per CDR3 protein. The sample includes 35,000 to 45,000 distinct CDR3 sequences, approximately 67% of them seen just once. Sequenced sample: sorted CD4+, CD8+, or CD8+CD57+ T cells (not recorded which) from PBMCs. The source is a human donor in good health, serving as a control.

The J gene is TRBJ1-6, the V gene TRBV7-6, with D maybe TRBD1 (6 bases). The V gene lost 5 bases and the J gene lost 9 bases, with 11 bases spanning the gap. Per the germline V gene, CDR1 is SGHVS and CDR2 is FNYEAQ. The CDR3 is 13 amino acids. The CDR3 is CASSLSRGSPLHF. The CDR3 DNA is TGTGCCAGCAGCCTAAGCAGGGGTTCACCCCTCCACTTT.

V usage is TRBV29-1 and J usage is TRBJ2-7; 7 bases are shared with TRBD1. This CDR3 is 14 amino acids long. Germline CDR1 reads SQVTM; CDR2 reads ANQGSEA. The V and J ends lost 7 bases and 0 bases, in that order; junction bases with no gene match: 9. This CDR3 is CSACLQGSSYEQYF. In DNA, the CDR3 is TGCAGCGCTTGCTTACAGGGGAGCTCCTACGAGCAGTACTTC.